In this sample, the clone carrying this T cell receptor beta chain turned up a few times. Its cognate antigen is unknown. These data belong to a study of T-cell reconstitution after alpha-beta-depleted transplantation in children. General study points: Expanded graft clones, several hundred of them, were reportedly the source of alpha-beta T cells about two months after transplant. A year post-transplant, T-cell counts and diversity derived mostly from newly produced T cells. There were some patients whose high TCRbeta diversity at day 60 came from surviving recipient T cells and thymic progenitors.

CDR1 MNHEY and CDR2 SMNVEV come from the germline V gene (reference sequence). The CDR3 is 17 residues long. Trimming cost V 4 bases and J 1 base, with 17 bases left between them. Unique molecular identifiers were used in preparing the TCRbeta library. From the PCR reads, TCRdb called clonotypes with MiXCR, one entry per CDR3 protein. The sample shows about 830,000 distinct CDR3 sequences, roughly 15% of them seen only once. Sequencing was performed on PBMCs, mostly from graft donor cells, taken 360 days after TCRalphabeta/CD19-depleted stem cell transplant. The rearrangement joins TRBV27 to TRBJ2-1, with no clear D. The receptor was derived from a male patient younger than 18 who had a stem cell transplant for acute lymphoblastic leukemia, so the T cells may come from the graft donor. CDR3 nucleotides: TGTGCCAGCAGTTCCTCCCTCTCCTTACAATCCTACAATGAGCAGTTCTTC. It yields the protein CASSSSLSLQSYNEQFF.